This T cell receptor (beta chain) came from a study of blood T cell repertoires in COVID-19. Background on the study: COVID-19 samples collected from the United States, Italy and Spain covered acute and convalescent phases. T cells, B-cell-depleted T cells, or PBMCs provided the cDNA or gDNA that served as material.

As originally analysed: Amplifying reference gene primers gave estimates of nucleated cell counts. Libraries were prepared by immunoSEQ multiplex PCR; TCRdb keeps only in-frame clonotypes and omits some of them. That table gives V, J and clone size, and the DNA gave D and trimming. Of roughly 150,000 clones in the sample, approximately 80% were seen once. CDR1 is SGDLS and CDR2 is YYNGEE in the germline V gene. V was cut by 1 base and J by 4 bases, with 10 bases left in between. This CDR3 spans 14 amino acids. This receptor was taken from a woman of 80 years or more with acute or convalescent COVID-19. Material: peripheral blood. The rearrangement uses TRBV9 and TRBJ2-3, with D possibly being TRBD1 (6 bases). CDR3 bases: TGTGCCAGCAGCGTACGATGGGGGCCAGATACGCAGTATTTT. It specifies CASSVRWGPDTQYF.